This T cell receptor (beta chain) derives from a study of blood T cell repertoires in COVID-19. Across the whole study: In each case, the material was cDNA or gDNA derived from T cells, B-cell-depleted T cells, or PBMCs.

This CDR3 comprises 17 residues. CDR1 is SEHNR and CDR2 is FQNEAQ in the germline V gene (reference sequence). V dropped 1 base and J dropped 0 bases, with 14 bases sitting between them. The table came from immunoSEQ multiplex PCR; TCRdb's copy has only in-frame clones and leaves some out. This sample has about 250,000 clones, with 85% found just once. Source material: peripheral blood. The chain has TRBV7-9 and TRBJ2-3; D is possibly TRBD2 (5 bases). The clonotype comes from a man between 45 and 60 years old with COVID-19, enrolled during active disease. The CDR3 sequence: CASSLDRWTDSTDTQYF. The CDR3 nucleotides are TGTGCCAGCAGCTTAGATCGGTGGACTGATAGCACAGATACGCAGTATTTT.